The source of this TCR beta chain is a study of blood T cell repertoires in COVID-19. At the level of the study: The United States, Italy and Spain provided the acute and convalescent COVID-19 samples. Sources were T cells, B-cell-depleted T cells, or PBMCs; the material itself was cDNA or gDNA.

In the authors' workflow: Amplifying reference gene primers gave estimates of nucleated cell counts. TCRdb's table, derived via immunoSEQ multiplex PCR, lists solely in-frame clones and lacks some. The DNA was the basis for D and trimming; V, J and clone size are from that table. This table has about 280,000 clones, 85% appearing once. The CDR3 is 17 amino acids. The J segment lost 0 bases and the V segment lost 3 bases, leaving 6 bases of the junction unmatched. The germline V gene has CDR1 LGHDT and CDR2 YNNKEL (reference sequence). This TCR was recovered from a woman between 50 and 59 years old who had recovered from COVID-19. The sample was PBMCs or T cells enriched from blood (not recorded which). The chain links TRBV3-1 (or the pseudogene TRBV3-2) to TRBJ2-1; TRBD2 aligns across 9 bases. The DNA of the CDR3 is TGTGCCAGCAGCCAGAACCTAGCGGGATCCTCCTACAATGAGCAGTTCTTC. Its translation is CASSQNLAGSSYNEQFF.